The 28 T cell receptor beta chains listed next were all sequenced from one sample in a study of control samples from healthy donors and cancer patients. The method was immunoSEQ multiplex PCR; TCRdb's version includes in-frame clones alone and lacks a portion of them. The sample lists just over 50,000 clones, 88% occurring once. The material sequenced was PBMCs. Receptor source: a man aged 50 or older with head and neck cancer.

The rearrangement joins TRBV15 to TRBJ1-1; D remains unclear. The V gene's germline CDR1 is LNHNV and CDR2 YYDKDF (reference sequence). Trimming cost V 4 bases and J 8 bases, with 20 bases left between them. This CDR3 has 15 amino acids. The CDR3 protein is CATSTSSGHTYEAFF. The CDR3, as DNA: TGTGCCACCAGCACTTCCTCCGGGCATACGTACGAAGCTTTCTTT.

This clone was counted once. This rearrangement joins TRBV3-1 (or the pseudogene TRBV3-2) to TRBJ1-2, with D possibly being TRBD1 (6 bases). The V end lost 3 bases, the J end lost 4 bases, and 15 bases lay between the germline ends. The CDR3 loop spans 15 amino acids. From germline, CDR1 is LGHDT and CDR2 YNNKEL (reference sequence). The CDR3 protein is CASSHLAGGGYGYTF. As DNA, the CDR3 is TGTGCCAGCAGCCACTTAGCGGGAGGGGGCTATGGCTACACCTTC.

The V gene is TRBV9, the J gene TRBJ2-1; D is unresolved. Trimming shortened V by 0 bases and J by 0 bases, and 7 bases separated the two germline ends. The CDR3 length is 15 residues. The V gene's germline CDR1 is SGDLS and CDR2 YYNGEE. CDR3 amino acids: CASSVGQFSYNEQFF. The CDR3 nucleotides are TGTGCCAGCAGCGTAGGGCAGTTCTCCTACAATGAGCAGTTCTTC.

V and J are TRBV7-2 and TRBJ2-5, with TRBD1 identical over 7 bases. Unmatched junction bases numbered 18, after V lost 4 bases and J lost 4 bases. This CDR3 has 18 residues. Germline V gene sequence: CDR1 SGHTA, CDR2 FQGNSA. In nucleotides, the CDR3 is TGTGCCAGCAGCTCATCATTTGAGGGGGCCGTCTTTCGAGAGACCCAGTACTTC. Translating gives CASSSSFEGAVFRETQYF. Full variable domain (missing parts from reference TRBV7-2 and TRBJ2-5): GAGVSQSPSNKVTEKGKDVELRCDPISGHTALYWYRQSLGQGLEFLIYFQGNSAPDKSGLPSDRFSAERTGGSVSTLTIQRTQQEDSAVYLCASSSSFEGAVFRETQYFGPGTRLLVL.

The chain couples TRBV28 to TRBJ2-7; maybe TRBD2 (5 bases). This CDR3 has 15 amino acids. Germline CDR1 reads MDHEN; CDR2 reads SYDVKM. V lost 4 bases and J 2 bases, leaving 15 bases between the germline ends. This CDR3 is CASSYRGQLTYEQYF. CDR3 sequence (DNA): TGTGCCAGCAGTTATAGAGGGCAGCTTACCTACGAGCAGTACTTC.

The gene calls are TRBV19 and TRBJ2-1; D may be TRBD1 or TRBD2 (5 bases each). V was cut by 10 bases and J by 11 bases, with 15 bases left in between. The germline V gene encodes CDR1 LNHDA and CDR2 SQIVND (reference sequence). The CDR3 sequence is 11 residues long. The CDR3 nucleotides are TGTGCCATGGGTACATCGGGACAGCAGTTCTTC. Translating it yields CAMGTSGQQFF.

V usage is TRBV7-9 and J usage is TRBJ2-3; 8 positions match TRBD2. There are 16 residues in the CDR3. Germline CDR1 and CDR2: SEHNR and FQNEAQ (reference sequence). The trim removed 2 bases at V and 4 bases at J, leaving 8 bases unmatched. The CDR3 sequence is CASSLFSGGPSDTQYF. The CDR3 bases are TGTGCCAGCAGCTTATTTTCGGGGGGGCCGTCAGATACGCAGTATTTT. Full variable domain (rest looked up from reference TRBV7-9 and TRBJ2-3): DTGVSQNPRHKITKRGQNVTFRCDPISEHNRLYWYRQTLGQGPEFLTYFQNEAQLEKSRLLSDRFSAERPKGSFSTLEIQRTEQGDSAMYLCASSLFSGGPSDTQYFGPGTRLTVL.

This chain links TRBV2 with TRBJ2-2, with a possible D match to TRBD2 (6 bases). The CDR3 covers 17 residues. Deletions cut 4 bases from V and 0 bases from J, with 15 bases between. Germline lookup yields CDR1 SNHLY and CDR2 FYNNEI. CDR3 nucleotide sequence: TGTGCCAGCAGTGTATCCGCGAGCGGGTCGAACACCGGGGAGCTGTTTTTT. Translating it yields CASSVSASGSNTGELFF.

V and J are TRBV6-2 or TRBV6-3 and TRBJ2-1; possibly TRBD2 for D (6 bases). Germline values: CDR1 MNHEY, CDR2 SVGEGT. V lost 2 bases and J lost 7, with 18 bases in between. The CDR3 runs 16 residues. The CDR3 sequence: CASSYRSLMGRNEQFF. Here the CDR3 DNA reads TGTGCCAGCAGTTACAGGTCACTAATGGGGAGGAATGAGCAGTTCTTC.

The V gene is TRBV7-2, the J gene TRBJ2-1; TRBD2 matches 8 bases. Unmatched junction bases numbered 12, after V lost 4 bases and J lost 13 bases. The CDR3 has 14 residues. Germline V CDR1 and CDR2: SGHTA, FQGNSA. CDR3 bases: TGTGCCAGCAGCTCCCTAGGCGCGCGGGGGGTACAGTTCTTC. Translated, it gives CASSSLGARGVQFF.

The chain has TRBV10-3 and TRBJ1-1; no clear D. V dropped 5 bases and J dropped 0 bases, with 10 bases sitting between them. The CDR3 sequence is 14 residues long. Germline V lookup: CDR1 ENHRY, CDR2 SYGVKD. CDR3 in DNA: TGTGCCATCAGTAGATCCAGGATGAACACTGAAGCTTTCTTT. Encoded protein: CAISRSRMNTEAFF.

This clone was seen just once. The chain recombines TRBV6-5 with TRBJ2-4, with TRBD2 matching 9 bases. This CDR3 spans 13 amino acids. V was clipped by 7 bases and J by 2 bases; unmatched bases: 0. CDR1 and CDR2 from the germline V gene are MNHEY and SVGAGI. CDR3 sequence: CASTSGTKNIQYF. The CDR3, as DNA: TGTGCCAGCACTAGCGGGACCAAAAACATTCAGTACTTC.

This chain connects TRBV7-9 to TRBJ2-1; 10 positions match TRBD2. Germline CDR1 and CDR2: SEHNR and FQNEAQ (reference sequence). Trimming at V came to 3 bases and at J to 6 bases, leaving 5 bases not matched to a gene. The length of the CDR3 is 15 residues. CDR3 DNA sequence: TGTGCCAGCAGCTTCAGGAGCGGGAGGGGCAATGAGCAGTTCTTC. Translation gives CASSFRSGRGNEQFF.

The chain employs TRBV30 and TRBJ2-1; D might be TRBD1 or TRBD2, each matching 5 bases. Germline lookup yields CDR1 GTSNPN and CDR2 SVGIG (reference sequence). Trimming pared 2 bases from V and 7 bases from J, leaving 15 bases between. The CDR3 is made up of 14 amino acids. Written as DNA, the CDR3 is TGTGCCTGGAGTCGGGGCCCTAACTCAAATGAGCAGTTCTTC. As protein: CAWSRGPNSNEQFF.

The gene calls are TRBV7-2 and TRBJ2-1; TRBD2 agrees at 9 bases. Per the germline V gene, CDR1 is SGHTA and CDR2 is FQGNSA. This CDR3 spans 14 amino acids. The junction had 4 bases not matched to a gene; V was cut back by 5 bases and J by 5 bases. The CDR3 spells CASSTGTSNNEQFF. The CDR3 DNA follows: TGTGCCAGCAGCACCGGGACTAGCAACAATGAGCAGTTCTTC.

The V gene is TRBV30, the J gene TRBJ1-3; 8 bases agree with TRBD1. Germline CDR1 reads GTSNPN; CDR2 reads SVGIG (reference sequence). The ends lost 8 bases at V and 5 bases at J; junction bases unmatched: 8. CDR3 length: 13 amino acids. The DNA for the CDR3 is TGTGCCGCTGACAGGGGCGAGAGAAACACCATATATTTT. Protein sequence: CAADRGERNTIYF.

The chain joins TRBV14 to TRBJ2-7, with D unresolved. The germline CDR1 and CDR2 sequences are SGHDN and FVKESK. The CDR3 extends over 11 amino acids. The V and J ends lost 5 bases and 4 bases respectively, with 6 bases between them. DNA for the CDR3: TGTGCCAGCAGCGTCGGGTACGAGCAGTACTTC. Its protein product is CASSVGYEQYF.

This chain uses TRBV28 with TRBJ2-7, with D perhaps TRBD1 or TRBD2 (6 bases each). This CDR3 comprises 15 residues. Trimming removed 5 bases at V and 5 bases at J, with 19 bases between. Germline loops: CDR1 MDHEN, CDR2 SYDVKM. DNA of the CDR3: TGTGCCAGCAGTGACCCCTCGGTGGGGGGCGACGAGCAGTACTTC. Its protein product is CASSDPSVGGDEQYF.

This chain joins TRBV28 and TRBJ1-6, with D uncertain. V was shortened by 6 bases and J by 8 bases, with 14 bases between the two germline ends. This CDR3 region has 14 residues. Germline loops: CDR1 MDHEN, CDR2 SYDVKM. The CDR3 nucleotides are TGTGCCAGCAGCTTACGGGTCACAGATTCACCCCTCCACTTT. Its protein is CASSLRVTDSPLHF.

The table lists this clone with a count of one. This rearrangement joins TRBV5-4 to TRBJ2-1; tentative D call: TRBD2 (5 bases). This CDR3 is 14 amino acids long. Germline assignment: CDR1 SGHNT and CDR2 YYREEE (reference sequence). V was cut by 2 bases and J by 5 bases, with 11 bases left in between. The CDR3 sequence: CASSLRGIHNEQFF. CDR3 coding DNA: TGTGCCAGCAGCTTACGGGGTATACACAATGAGCAGTTCTTC.

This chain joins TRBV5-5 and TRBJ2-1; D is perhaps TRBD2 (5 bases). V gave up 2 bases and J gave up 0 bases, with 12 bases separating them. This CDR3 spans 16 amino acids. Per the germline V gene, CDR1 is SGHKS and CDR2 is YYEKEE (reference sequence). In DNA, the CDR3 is TGTGCCAGCAGCTTCGGAGGCCGAAGCTCCTACAATGAGCAGTTCTTC. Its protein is CASSFGGRSSYNEQFF.

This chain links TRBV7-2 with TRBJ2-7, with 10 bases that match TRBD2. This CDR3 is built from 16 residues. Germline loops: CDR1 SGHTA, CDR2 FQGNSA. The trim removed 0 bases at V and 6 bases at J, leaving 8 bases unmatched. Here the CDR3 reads CASSLAGSGRAFEQYF. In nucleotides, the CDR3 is TGTGCCAGCAGCTTAGCGGGGAGCGGGAGGGCCTTCGAGCAGTACTTC.

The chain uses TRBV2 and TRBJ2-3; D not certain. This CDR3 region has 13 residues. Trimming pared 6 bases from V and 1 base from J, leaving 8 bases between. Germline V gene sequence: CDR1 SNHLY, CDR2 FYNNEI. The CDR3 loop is CASRVGGTDTQYF. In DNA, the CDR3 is TGTGCCAGCAGAGTTGGGGGCACAGATACGCAGTATTTT.

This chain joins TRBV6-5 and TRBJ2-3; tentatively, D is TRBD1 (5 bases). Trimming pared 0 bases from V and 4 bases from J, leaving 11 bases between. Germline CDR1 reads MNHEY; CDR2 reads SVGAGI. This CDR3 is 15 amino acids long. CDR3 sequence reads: CASSYSLGVADTQYF. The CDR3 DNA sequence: TGTGCCAGCAGTTACTCGTTAGGGGTCGCAGATACGCAGTATTTT.

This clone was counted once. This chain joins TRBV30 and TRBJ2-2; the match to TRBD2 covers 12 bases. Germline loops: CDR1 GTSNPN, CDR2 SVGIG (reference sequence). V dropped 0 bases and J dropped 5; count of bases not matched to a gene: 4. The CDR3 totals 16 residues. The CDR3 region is CAWSVLAGGGTGELFF. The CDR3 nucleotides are TGTGCCTGGAGTGTACTAGCGGGGGGAGGTACCGGGGAGCTGTTTTTT.

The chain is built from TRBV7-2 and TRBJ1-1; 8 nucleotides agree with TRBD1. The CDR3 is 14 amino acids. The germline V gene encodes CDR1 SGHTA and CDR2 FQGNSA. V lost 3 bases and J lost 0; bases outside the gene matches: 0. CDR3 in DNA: TGTGCCAGCAGCTTGGACAGGGTGAACACTGAAGCTTTCTTT. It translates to CASSLDRVNTEAFF.

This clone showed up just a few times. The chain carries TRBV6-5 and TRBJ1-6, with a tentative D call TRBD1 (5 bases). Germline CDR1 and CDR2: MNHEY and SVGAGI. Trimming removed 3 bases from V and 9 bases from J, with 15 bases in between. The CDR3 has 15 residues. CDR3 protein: CASSYRGGSGSPLHF. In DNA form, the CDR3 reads TGTGCCAGCAGTTATCGGGGGGGGAGTGGTTCACCCCTCCACTTT.

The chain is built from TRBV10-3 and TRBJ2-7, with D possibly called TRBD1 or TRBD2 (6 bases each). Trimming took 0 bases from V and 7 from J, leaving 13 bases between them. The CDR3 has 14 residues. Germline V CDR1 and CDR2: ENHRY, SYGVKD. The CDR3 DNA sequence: TGTGCCATCAGTGAGTCGACCGGGGGCGAGGAGCAGTACTTC. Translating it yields CAISESTGGEEQYF.